The sequence of this T cell receptor (beta chain) was determined in a study of OX40 agonist ivuxolimab in advanced cancers. Overall study context: Two cutaneous melanoma patients and one hepatocellular carcinoma patient, three in all, had partial responses. Study observations and caveats: CD4+ and CD8+ T cells in blood underwent clonal expansion by week 6 at 0.1 to 3.0 mg/kg.

A remark on this clone: What it binds is unknown.

CDR3 size: 15 residues. Germline loops: CDR1 MNHEY, CDR2 SVGAGI. J lost 10 bases, V lost 0 bases, and 6 bases had no gene match. Only in-frame clones appear in the TCRdb table, and some are missing; sequencing was by immunoSEQ multiplex PCR. This table holds over 50,000 clones, 92% found once. The source was CD4+ or CD8+ T cells sorted from blood, collected in a trial of the OX40 agonist ivuxolimab. The genes are TRBV6-5 and TRBJ2-1, with 10 bases that match TRBD2. This clonotype was obtained from an adult with an advanced solid tumor such as melanoma, head and neck, liver or kidney cancer. The CDR3 bases are TGTGCCAGCAGTTACTCCTCTAGCGGGAGTCTCGAGCAGTTCTTC. Amino acids: CASSYSSSGSLEQFF.